This TCR beta chain was captured in a study of T-cell reconstitution after alpha-beta-depleted transplantation in children. This sample's TCRbeta library carried unique molecular identifier barcodes. In TCRdb, the PCR reads were re-called with MiXCR into one record per CDR3 protein. The sample shows about 200,000 distinct CDR3 sequences, more than 14% of them seen only once. This clonotype was seen just once. This clonotype originated in a human donor who donated a stem cell graft to a child with acute lymphoblastic leukemia. The specimen was PBMCs from the stem cell graft donor, collected from the stem cell graft.

CDR3 region: CSASGTGYNSPLHF. The CDR3 DNA reads as TGCAGTGCTAGCGGGACAGGGTATAATTCACCCCTCCACTTT. The rearrangement uses TRBV20-1 and TRBJ1-6; 9 bases are a match to TRBD1. V lost 3 bases to trimming and J lost 4 bases; unmatched junction nucleotides: 1. This CDR3 comprises 14 residues. The germline gives CDR1 DFQATT, CDR2 SNEGSKA (reference sequence).